Listed below are T cell receptor beta chains from one sample, sequenced in a study of blood T cell repertoires in COVID-19. Sequenced by immunoSEQ multiplex PCR; TCRdb stores in-frame clones only, minus some. The sample lists 250,000 to 350,000 clones; about 91% were seen once. Input material: peripheral blood. The receptors derive from a woman in her twenties or thirties who had recovered from COVID-19. Each CDR3 is given with its conserved first and last residue. The order of the fields is D gene, V gene, clone size, J gene, CDR3 DNA, CDR3 protein. D genes are given only for firm matches. Some rows mark clone size as missing; the rest say once, few, many or name a class of expanded clone.

>NA|TRBV24-1|NA|TRBJ2-3
TGTGCCACCCGGTCGAGGGGGGGCCCGCTAGGCACAGATACGCAGTATTTT
CATRSRGGPLGTDTQYF
>TRBD2|TRBV3-1/TRBV3-2|NA|TRBJ2-3
TGTGCCAGCAGAGACACTAGCGGGTCCACAGATACGCAGTATTTT
CASRDTSGSTDTQYF
>NA|TRBV28|NA|TRBJ2-2
TGTGCCAGCAGCCCTCTGACCGCTAGGAGCGGGGAGCTGTTTTTT
CASSPLTARSGELFF
>NA|TRBV28|NA|TRBJ2-7
TGTGCCAGCAGTTCGAGCTCCTACGAGCAGTACTTC
CASSSSSYEQYF
>NA|TRBV7-2|NA|TRBJ2-1
TGTGCCAGCAGCTTAAGCCCGGGAGAGGGTGAGCAGTTCTTC
CASSLSPGEGEQFF
>TRBD1|TRBV19|NA|TRBJ1-2
TGTGCCAGTAGTTCGGGACAGGGGGCGGAAGGCTACACCTTC
CASSSGQGAEGYTF
>TRBD1|TRBV7-2|NA|TRBJ1-3
TGTGCCAGCAGCTCGACCCCCGGGACAGGGGGAAACACCATATATTTT
CASSSTPGTGGNTIYF
>TRBD2|TRBV27|few|TRBJ2-1
TGTGCCAGCAGTTTGCCTAGCGGGGCCGCGGTTCAGTTCTTC
CASSLPSGAAVQFF
>NA|TRBV7-2|once|TRBJ1-3
TGTGCCAGCAGCTTAGGTTCACTTTTAGGAAACACCATATATTTT
CASSLGSLLGNTIYF
>TRBD2|TRBV7-8|NA|TRBJ2-2
TGTGCCAGCACCCAAGGATGGGGGACTAGCGTCTCCGGGGAGCTGTTTTTT
CASTQGWGTSVSGELFF
>NA|TRBV7-9|NA|TRBJ2-2
TGTGCCAGCAGCTTATTACAGAACACCGGGGAGCTGTTTTTT
CASSLLQNTGELFF
>NA|TRBV10-2|NA|TRBJ2-7
TGCGCCAGCAGTGAAGAACAGGGCTACGAGCAGTACTTC
CASSEEQGYEQYF
>NA|TRBV30|NA|TRBJ2-5
TGTGCCTTAACACCAGTTGGGGCTTGGTGGGAGACCCAGTACTTC
CALTPVGAWWETQYF
>NA|TRBV7-9|once|TRBJ2-7
TGTGCCAGCAGCCCCACGGGACAACTATACGAGCAGTACTTC
CASSPTGQLYEQYF
>NA|TRBV27|NA|TRBJ2-7
TGTGCCAGCAGTTTTATCCAGGGTAACGAGCAGTACTTC
CASSFIQGNEQYF
>NA|TRBV7-9|NA|TRBJ1-1
TGTGCCAGCAGCACAGGACACGACACTGAAGCTTTCTTT
CASSTGHDTEAFF
>TRBD1|TRBV19|NA|TRBJ1-1
TGTGCCAGTAGTCCTAACCGGGACAGGGAAGCTTTCTTT
CASSPNRDREAFF
>NA|TRBV4-3|NA|TRBJ1-5
TGCGCCAGCAGCCAAGGTCTAGGGAGGGATGGGGCCTTTAATCAGCCCCAGCATTTT
CASSQGLGRDGAFNQPQHF
>TRBD1|TRBV6-5|NA|TRBJ1-1
TGTGCCAGCAGACAGGGGGCAACTGAAGCTTTCTTT
CASRQGATEAFF
>TRBD2|TRBV29-1|NA|TRBJ2-1
TGCAGCGTTGGAACTAGCGGGGCCTACAATGAGCAGTTCTTC
CSVGTSGAYNEQFF
>TRBD2|TRBV7-6|NA|TRBJ2-1
TGTGCCAGCAGCTTAGCAGACAAGCGGGGGGGCAATGAGCAGTTCTTC
CASSLADKRGGNEQFF
>NA|TRBV19|many|TRBJ2-7
TGTGCCAGTAGTCGAGGACAGAGCTCCTACGAGCAGTACTTC
CASSRGQSSYEQYF
>TRBD2|TRBV4-3|NA|TRBJ2-1
TGCGCCAGCAGCCTGTACGGTACTAGCGGGGGGCCGGGGTCCGATGAGCAGTTCTTC
CASSLYGTSGGPGSDEQFF
>TRBD1|TRBV11-2|NA|TRBJ1-6
TGTGCCAGCAGTTTGGGACAGTCATCACCCCTCCACTTT
CASSLGQSSPLHF
>NA|TRBV5-1|NA|TRBJ2-3
TGCGCCAGCAGCATTTCAGGGGGGAGCACAGATACGCAGTATTTT
CASSISGGSTDTQYF
>TRBD1|TRBV19|NA|TRBJ2-5
TGTGCCAGTAGTTCACCGGGACAGCAAGAGACCCAGTACTTC
CASSSPGQQETQYF
>NA|TRBV7-2|NA|TRBJ2-5
TGTGCCAGCAGCTTAGAGTGGGGGGAAGAGACCCAGTACTTC
CASSLEWGEETQYF
>TRBD1|TRBV11-3|few|TRBJ1-1
TGTGCCAGCAGGGGACAGACAGGGGGAGAGAACACTGAAGCTTTCTTT
CASRGQTGGENTEAFF
>NA|TRBV7-6|NA|TRBJ1-1
TGTGCCAGCAGCTTAGTCCCCACACACAGAAATGCTGAAGCTTTCTTT
CASSLVPTHRNAEAFF
>NA|TRBV3-1/TRBV3-2|few|TRBJ1-2
TGTGCCAGCAGCCAAGCCGGACTGAACTATGGCTACACCTTC
CASSQAGLNYGYTF
>TRBD1|TRBV5-6|NA|TRBJ1-2
TGTGCCAGCAGCGTGGGACAGGGGGTCAAAACTTATGGCTACACCTTC
CASSVGQGVKTYGYTF
>NA|TRBV4-1|NA|TRBJ1-4
TGCGCCAGCAGCCAAGAACGGCGGGGAGGGCGAGAAAAACTGTTTTTT
CASSQERRGGREKLFF
>NA|TRBV2|NA|TRBJ1-5
TGTGCCAGCAGTGAACAGGGGCGACAGCCCCAGCATTTT
CASSEQGRQPQHF
>TRBD1|TRBV6-2/TRBV6-3|once|TRBJ1-2
TGTGCCAGCAGTTACTCCGGGACAGACGTTGGCTACACCTTC
CASSYSGTDVGYTF
>NA|TRBV5-1|NA|TRBJ2-7
TGCGCCAGCAGCTTGGCCTTGGGAGGCGAGCAGTACTTC
CASSLALGGEQYF
>NA|TRBV18|NA|TRBJ1-5
TGTGCCAGCTCACCAAACGGTAATCAGCCCCAGCATTTT
CASSPNGNQPQHF